In its sample, the clone carrying this T cell receptor (beta chain) was seen many times. TCRdb fed the 5' RACE reads into MiXCR, producing one record per CDR3 protein. Among 90,000 to 100,000 distinct CDR3 sequences listed, under 20% were seen once. These data come from a study of T cells of healthy individuals. This CDR3 has 16 residues. V dropped 0 bases and J dropped 7; count of bases not matched to a gene: 5. Germline assignment: CDR1 SNHLY and CDR2 FYNNEI. The rearrangement links TRBV2 to TRBJ2-2; TRBD2 aligns across 10 bases. The sequence was collected from a human donor in good health. The CDR3 spells CASSEAPSGSGGELFF. In nucleotides, the CDR3 is TGTGCCAGCAGTGAAGCGCCTAGCGGGAGTGGCGGGGAGCTGTTTTTT.